One and the same sample provided the 5 T cell receptor beta chains below, sequenced in a study of response to subunit inactivated influenza vaccine. One entry per CDR3 protein results from TCRdb running MiXCR on the RT-PCR reads. The sample has approximately 530,000 distinct CDR3 sequences, roughly 7.9% seen once. The sample consisted of PBMCs from blood, taken less than 30 months after vaccination. Receptors were obtained from a man aged 45 to 75 who received an inactivated influenza vaccine.

J is TRBJ2-5 and V is TRBV11-1, with 9 bases identical to TRBD2. The length of the CDR3 is 18 residues. Trimming at V came to 4 bases and at J to 4 bases, leaving 16 bases not matched to a gene. Germline CDR1 SGHAT, CDR2 FQDESV (reference sequence). In DNA, the CDR3 is TGTGCCAGCAGCTCACCTAACCAGCGGGGGGCAGGGCGAGAGACCCAGTACTTC. Translated, it gives CASSSPNQRGAGRETQYF.

Many counts were recorded for this clonotype. The chain joins TRBV29-1 to TRBJ2-7, with 11 bases matching TRBD2. CDR3 length equals 14 residues. Germline lookup yields CDR1 SQVTM and CDR2 ANQGSEA. J lost 3 bases, V lost 4 bases, and 5 bases had no gene match. DNA for the CDR3: TGCAGCGTTGTTCCTACTAGCGGGAGCTACGAGCAGTACTTC. This encodes CSVVPTSGSYEQYF.

The table lists this clonotype with many counts. CDR3 in DNA: TGCGCCAGCAGCCAAGGGGGCCGTGGGGCCTACAATGAGCAGTTCTTC. It specifies CASSQGGRGAYNEQFF. The chain has TRBV5-1 and TRBJ2-1; TRBD1 matches at 7 bases. The CDR3 runs to 16 residues. V lost 4 bases and J lost 2; bases outside the gene matches: 9. Germline CDR1 SGHRS, CDR2 YFSETQ.

This clonotype was counted a few times. The chain couples TRBV7-9 to TRBJ2-1; weak D call: TRBD2 (6 bases). This CDR3 contains 14 residues. Between the trimmed V and J ends, which lost 9 bases and 3 bases, there was a span of 15 bases. CDR1 SEHNR and CDR2 FQNEAQ come from the germline V gene (reference sequence). The CDR3 spells CASGRSSNYNEQFF. The CDR3 region has the DNA TGTGCCAGTGGGAGGAGTTCCAACTACAATGAGCAGTTCTTC.

The rearrangement uses TRBV6-5 and TRBJ2-1; 8 bases match TRBD2. Germline CDR1 is MNHEY and CDR2 is SVGAGI. CDR3 length equals 16 residues. The V and J ends lost 5 bases and 2 bases, in that order; junction bases with no gene match: 8. The CDR3 DNA reads as TGTGCCAGCAGTCCCCGAGTAGCGGGGCCCTACAATGAGCAGTTCTTC. This codes for CASSPRVAGPYNEQFF.